The entry that follows covers one T cell receptor beta chain sequence. The data stem from a study of T-cell reconstitution after alpha-beta-depleted transplantation in children. V lost 1 base and J 3 bases, leaving 9 bases between the germline ends. This CDR3 contains 13 residues. CDR1 DFQATT and CDR2 SNEGSKA come from the germline V gene (reference sequence). For TCRbeta, the library was prepared with unique molecular identifiers. TCRdb fed the PCR reads into MiXCR, producing one record per CDR3 protein. The data hold around 600,000 distinct CDR3 sequences, with roughly 23% observed a single time. This rearrangement joins TRBV20-1 to TRBJ1-1; D not certain. This TCR was sampled from a boy under two years old who had a stem cell transplant for acute myeloid leukemia, so the T cells may come from the graft donor. The sequencing used PBMCs, mostly from graft donor cells, collected 360 days after TCRalphabeta/CD19-depleted stem cell transplant. The DNA of the CDR3 is TGCAGTGCTAGAGCGGGCGGGGACACTGAAGCTTTCTTT. This gives the protein CSARAGGDTEAFF.